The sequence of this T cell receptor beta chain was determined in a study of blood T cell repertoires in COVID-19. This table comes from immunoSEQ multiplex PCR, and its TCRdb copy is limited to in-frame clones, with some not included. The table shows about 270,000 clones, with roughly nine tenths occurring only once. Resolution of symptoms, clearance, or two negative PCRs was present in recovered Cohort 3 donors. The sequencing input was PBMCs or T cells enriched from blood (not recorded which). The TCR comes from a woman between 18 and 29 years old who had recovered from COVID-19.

The CDR3 bases are TGTGCCAGCAGTTACTCCCACAGGGGGCCAGGCGAGCAGTACTTC. As protein: CASSYSHRGPGEQYF. The chain carries TRBV6-5 and TRBJ2-7; 9 bases are a match to TRBD1. CDR1 and CDR2 (germline): MNHEY, SVGAGI. The V gene end was trimmed by 0 bases and the J gene end by 6 bases; junction bases not matched to a gene: 6. The CDR3 has 15 residues.